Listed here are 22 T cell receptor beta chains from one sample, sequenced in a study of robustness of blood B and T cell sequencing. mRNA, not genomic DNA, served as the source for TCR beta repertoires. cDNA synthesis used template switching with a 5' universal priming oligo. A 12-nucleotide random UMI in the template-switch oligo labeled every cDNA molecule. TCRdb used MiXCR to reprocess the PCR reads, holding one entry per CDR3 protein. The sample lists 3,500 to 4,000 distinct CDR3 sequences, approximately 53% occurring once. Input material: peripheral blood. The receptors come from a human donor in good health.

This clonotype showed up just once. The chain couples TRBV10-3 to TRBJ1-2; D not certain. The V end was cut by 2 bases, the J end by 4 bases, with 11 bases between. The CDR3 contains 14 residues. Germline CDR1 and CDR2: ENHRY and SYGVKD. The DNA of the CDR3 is TGTGCCATCAGTGAGCCAATCCAATCCTATGGCTACACCTTC. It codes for CAISEPIQSYGYTF.

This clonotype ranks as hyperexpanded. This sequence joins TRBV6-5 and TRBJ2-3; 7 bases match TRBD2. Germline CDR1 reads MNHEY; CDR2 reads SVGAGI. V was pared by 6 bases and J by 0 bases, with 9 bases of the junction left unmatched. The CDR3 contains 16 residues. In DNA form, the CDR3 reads TGTGCCAGCAGCCTCCCCGGGGGGACTAGCACAGATACGCAGTATTTT. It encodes CASSLPGGTSTDTQYF.

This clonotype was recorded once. In nucleotides, the CDR3 is TGTGCCAGCACGTCCGCGGCAGGATACGCAGATACGCAGTATTTT. This gives the protein CASTSAAGYADTQYF. The rearrangement uses TRBV6-1 and TRBJ2-3; D remains ambiguous. Trimming stripped 7 bases from V and 4 bases from J, with 18 bases between. Per germline, CDR1 MNHNS and CDR2 SASEGT. The CDR3 extends over 15 amino acids.

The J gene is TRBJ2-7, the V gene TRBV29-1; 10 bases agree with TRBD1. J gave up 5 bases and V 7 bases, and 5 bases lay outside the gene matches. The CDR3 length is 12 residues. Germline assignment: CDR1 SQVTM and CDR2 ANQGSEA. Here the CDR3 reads CSATGQGDEQYF. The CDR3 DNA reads TGCAGCGCTACAGGACAGGGGGACGAGCAGTACTTC.

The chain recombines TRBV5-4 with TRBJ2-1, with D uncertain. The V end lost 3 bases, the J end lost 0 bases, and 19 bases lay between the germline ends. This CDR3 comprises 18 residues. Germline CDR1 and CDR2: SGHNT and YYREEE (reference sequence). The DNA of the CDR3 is TGTGCCAGCAGCTCCGCTCCCTTTTGGTCTGACTCCTACAATGAGCAGTTCTTC. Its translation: CASSSAPFWSDSYNEQFF.

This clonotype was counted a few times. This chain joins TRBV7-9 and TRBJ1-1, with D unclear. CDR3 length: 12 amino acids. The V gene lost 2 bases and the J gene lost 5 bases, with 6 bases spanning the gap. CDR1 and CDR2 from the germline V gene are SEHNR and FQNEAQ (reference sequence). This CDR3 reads CASSLWNTEAFF. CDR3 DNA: TGTGCCAGCAGCTTATGGAATACTGAAGCTTTCTTT. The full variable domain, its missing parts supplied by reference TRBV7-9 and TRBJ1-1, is DTGVSQNPRHKITKRGQNVTFRCDPISEHNRLYWYRQTLGQGPEFLTYFQNEAQLEKSRLLSDRFSAERPKGSFSTLEIQRTEQGDSAMYLCASSLWNTEAFFGQGTRLTVV.

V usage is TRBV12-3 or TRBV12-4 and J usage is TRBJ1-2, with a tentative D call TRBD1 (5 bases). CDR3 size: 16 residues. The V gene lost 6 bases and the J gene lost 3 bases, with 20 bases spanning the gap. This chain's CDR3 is CASRRDPWGFHYGYTF. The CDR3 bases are TGTGCCAGCAGACGGGACCCCTGGGGATTTCACTATGGCTACACCTTC.

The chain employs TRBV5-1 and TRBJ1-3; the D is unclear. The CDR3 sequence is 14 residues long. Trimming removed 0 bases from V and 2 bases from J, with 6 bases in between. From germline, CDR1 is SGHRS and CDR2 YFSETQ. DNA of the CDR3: TGCGCCAGCAGCTTGGGGCAGCCTGGAAACACCATATATTTT. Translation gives CASSLGQPGNTIYF.

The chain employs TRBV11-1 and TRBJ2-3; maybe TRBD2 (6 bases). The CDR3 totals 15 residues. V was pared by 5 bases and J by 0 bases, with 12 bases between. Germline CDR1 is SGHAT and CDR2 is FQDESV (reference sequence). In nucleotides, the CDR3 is TGTGCCAGCAGCCGTAGGAGCGGGAGCACAGATACGCAGTATTTT. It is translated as CASSRRSGSTDTQYF.

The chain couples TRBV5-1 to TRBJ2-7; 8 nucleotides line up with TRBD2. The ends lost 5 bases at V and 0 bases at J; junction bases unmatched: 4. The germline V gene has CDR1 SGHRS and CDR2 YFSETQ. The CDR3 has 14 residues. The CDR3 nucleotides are TGCGCCAGCAGTTCGGGGGGGAGCTCCTACGAGCAGTACTTC. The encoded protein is CASSSGGSSYEQYF.

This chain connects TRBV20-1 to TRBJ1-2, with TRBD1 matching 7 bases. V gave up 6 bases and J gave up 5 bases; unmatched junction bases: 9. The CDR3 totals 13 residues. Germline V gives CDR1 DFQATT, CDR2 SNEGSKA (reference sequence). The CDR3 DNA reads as TGCAGTGCCCCAACAGGGGTCCCTTATGGCTACACCTTC. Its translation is CSAPTGVPYGYTF.

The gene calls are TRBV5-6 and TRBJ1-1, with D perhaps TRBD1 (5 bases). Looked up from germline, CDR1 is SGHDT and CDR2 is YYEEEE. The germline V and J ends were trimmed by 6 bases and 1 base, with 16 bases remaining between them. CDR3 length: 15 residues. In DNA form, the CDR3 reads TGTGCCAGCACCCGGACACCTATGGGGAACACTGAAGCTTTCTTT. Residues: CASTRTPMGNTEAFF.

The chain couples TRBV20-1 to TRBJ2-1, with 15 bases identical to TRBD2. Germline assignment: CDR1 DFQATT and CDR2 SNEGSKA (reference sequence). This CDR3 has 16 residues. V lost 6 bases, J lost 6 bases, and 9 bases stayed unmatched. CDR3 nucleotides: TGCAGTGCCATGGGACTAGCGGGGGGCCCGGGCAATGAGCAGTTCTTC. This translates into CSAMGLAGGPGNEQFF.

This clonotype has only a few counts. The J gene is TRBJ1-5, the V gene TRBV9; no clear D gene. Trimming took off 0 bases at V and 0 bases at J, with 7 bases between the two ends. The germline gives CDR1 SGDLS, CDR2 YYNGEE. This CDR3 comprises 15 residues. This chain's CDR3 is CASSVEEYSNQPQHF. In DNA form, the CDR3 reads TGTGCCAGCAGCGTAGAAGAATATAGCAATCAGCCCCAGCATTTT.

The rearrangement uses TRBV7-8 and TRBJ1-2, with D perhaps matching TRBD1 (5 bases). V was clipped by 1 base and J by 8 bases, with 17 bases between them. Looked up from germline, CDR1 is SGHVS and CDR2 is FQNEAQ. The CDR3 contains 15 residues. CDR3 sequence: CASSLEQATWRGYTF. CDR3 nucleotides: TGTGCCAGCAGCTTAGAACAGGCAACTTGGCGGGGCTACACCTTC.

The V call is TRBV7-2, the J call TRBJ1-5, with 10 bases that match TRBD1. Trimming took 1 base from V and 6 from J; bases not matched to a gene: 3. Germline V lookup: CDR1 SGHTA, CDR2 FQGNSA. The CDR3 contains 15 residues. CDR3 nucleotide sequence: TGTGCCAGCAGCTTAGGGACAGGGGGTTCTCAGCCCCAGCATTTT. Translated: CASSLGTGGSQPQHF.

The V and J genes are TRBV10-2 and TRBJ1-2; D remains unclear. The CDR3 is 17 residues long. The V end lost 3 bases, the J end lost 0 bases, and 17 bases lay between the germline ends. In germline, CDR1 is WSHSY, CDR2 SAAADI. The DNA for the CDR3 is TGCGCCAGCAGTGAATCGAAAGCTGGACGAACTAACTATGGCTACACCTTC. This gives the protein CASSESKAGRTNYGYTF.

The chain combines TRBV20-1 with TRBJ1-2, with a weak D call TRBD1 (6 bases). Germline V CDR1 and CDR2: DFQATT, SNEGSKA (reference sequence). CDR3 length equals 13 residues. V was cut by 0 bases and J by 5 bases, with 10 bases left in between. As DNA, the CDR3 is TGCAGTGCTAGAGAGGGGGCCATTTATGGCTACACCTTC. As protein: CSAREGAIYGYTF.

Here the CDR3 DNA reads TGTGCCTGGAGTAGGAACGGTGGAAACACCATATATTTT. Translation: CAWSRNGGNTIYF. This chain joins TRBV30 and TRBJ1-3, with D unclear. The CDR3 is 13 residues long. Germline V gene sequence: CDR1 GTSNPN, CDR2 SVGIG (reference sequence). V was pared by 2 bases and J by 3 bases, with 8 bases between.

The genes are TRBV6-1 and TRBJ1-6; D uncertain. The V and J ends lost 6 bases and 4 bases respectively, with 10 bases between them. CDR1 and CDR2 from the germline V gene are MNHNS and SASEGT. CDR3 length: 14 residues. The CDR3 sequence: CASSPATYNSPLHF. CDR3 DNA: TGTGCCAGCAGCCCGGCGACTTATAATTCACCCCTCCACTTT.

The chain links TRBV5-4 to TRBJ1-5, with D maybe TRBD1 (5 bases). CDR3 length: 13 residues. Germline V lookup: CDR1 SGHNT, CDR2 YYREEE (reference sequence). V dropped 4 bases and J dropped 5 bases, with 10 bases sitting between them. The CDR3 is CASSRTPDQPQHF. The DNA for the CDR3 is TGTGCCAGCAGCCGGACACCCGATCAGCCCCAGCATTTT.

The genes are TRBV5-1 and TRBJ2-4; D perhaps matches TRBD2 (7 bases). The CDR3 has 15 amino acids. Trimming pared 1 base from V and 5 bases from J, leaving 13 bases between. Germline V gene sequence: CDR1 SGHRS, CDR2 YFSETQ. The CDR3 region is CASSLPTGGENIQYF. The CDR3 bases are TGCGCCAGCAGCTTGCCGACGGGGGGCGAAAACATTCAGTACTTC.